This is a list of T cell receptor beta chains from one sample in a study of T-cell memory formation after mild COVID-19. TCRdb itself ran the 5' RACE reads through MiXCR, one entry per CDR3 protein. Of 300,000 to 400,000 distinct CDR3 sequences listed, about a sixth are singletons. Sequencing input: PBMCs or a T cell subset sorted from them (not recorded which). All receptors come from a man aged 18 to 29 who had mild COVID-19 (a few samples of this study predate the infection). Cell type and time point are not known. Both conserved end residues are part of each CDR3.

j_call | v_call | cdr3_aa
TRBJ2-2 | TRBV24-1 | CATSDSDGSPRELFF
TRBJ1-5 | TRBV5-1 | CASSAGPRDLGQPQHF
TRBJ2-2 | TRBV20-1 | CSASGGQGVYTGELFF
TRBJ1-4 | TRBV7-9 | CASSPRREWRLFF
TRBJ1-2 | TRBV2 | CASSGGSSYGYTF
TRBJ1-1 | TRBV6-2/TRBV6-3 | CASSPFPGTGSEAFF
TRBJ1-1 | TRBV27 | CASRRPGNTEAFF
TRBJ2-1 | TRBV7-9 | CASSLLAPSSYNEQFF
TRBJ2-4 | TRBV11-2 | CASSLRGLAKNIQYF
TRBJ2-3 | TRBV5-1 | CASSAPGADTQYF
TRBJ2-2 | TRBV5-1 | CASSFAQGITGELFF
TRBJ1-1 | TRBV9 | CASSVQGAPNEAFF
TRBJ2-2 | TRBV11-3 | CASSFSGGSFTGELFF
TRBJ1-2 | TRBV4-1 | CASSQDPDRGYGYTF
TRBJ2-6 | TRBV15 | CATGQGGSFSGATVLTF
TRBJ2-7 | TRBV20-1 | CSARAMGQEYEQYF
TRBJ1-5 | TRBV27 | CASSSSFSSNQPQHF
TRBJ1-1 | TRBV7-2 | CATTRGAANTEAFF
TRBJ1-1 | TRBV6-6 | CASSYSWDMHTEAFF
TRBJ2-1 | TRBV20-1 | CSARVNNEQFF
TRBJ2-2 | TRBV6-5 | CASSYGRGPATGELFF
TRBJ1-1 | TRBV7-2 | CASSLEGWYTEAFF
TRBJ1-1 | TRBV12-3/TRBV12-4 | CASSLAGALTEAFF